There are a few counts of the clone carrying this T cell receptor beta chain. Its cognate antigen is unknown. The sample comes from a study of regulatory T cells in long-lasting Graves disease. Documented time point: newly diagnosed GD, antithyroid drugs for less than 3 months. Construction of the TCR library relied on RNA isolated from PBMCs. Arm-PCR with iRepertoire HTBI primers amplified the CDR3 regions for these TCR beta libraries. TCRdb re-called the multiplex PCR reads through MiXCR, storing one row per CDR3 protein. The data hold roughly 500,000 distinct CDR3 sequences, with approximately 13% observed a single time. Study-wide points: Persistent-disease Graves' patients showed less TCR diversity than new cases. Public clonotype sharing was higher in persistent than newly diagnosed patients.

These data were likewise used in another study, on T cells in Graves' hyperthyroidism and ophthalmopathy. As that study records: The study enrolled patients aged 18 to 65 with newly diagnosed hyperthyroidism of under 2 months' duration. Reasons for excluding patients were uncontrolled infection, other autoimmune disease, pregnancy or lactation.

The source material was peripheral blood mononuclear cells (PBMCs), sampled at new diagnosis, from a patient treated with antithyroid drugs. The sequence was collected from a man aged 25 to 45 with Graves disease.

The CDR3 protein is CASGLIIAEPPQETQYF. The CDR3 nucleotides read TGTGCTAGTGGTTTGATCATAGCGGAGCCTCCCCAAGAGACCCAGTACTTC. The rearrangement links TRBV12-5 to TRBJ2-5; a weak D match, TRBD2 (6 bases). The CDR3 is 17 amino acids. Germline values: CDR1 LGHNT, CDR2 FRNRAP. V lost 2 bases, J lost 1 base, and 17 bases lay in between.